This entry lists 30 T cell receptor beta chains sequenced from one sample in a study of blood T cell repertoires in COVID-19. Sequencing was performed with immunoSEQ multiplex PCR; in TCRdb, only in-frame clones are kept and a portion is missing. The table has hundreds of thousands of clones, 85% seen once; the top ten hold about 2.3%. Sequencing was carried out using PBMCs or T cells enriched from blood (not recorded which). The source is a woman aged 50 to 60 who had recovered from COVID-19.

The chain uses TRBV27 and TRBJ1-2; possible D gene TRBD1, 6 bases. The CDR3 is 13 amino acids. Germline V lookup: CDR1 MNHEY, CDR2 SMNVEV (reference sequence). Between the trimmed V and J ends, which lost 6 bases and 4 bases, there was a span of 12 bases. CDR3 DNA: TGTGCCAGCAGACCGACAGGCCGCTATGGCTACACCTTC. Protein product: CASRPTGRYGYTF.

The V and J genes are TRBV29-1 and TRBJ2-3, with 10 bases lining up with TRBD2. There are 14 residues in the CDR3. Unmatched junction bases numbered 6, after V lost 4 bases and J lost 5 bases. Per germline, CDR1 SQVTM and CDR2 ANQGSEA. This CDR3 is CSVGAGLARDTQYF. The CDR3 nucleotides are TGCAGCGTTGGGGCGGGACTAGCGAGAGATACGCAGTATTTT.

The chain employs TRBV19 and TRBJ1-3; D possibly corresponds to TRBD1 (6 bases). V was shortened by 5 bases and J by 0 bases, with 23 bases between the two germline ends. Germline CDR1 LNHDA, CDR2 SQIVND (reference sequence). The CDR3 totals 19 residues. The CDR3 is CASSSTGFLPESSGNTIYF. CDR3 in DNA: TGTGCCAGTAGTTCGACAGGCTTTCTACCCGAAAGCTCTGGAAACACCATATATTTT.

The chain couples TRBV5-1 to TRBJ1-5, with unresolved D. V was cut by 1 base and J by 2 bases, with 10 bases left in between. Germline V gene lookup returns CDR1 SGHRS and CDR2 YFSETQ. The CDR3 is made up of 15 amino acids. In DNA, the CDR3 is TGCGCCAGCAGCTTGAAAGAGGGCCGCAATCAGCCCCAGCATTTT. Translated: CASSLKEGRNQPQHF.

This rearrangement joins TRBV7-3 to TRBJ2-3; 8 nucleotides line up with TRBD2. The CDR3 has 15 residues. Germline values: CDR1 SGHTA, CDR2 FQGTGA. J was trimmed by 0 bases and V by 5 bases; bases with no gene match: 4. In DNA, the CDR3 is TGTGCCAGCAGCCGCCGGGGGGGCAGCACAGATACGCAGTATTTT. Protein sequence: CASSRRGGSTDTQYF.

The chain joins TRBV28 to TRBJ1-5; possible D gene TRBD1, 5 bases. V shed 6 bases and J shed 3 bases, with 12 bases lying between them. The length of the CDR3 is 14 residues. Germline V CDR1 and CDR2: MDHEN, SYDVKM. CDR3 sequence (DNA): TGTGCCAGCAGACGCGACAGAATCAATCAGCCCCAGCATTTT. This gives the protein CASRRDRINQPQHF.

V usage is TRBV10-2 and J usage is TRBJ2-3, with 13 nucleotides matching TRBD2. The CDR3 spans 18 residues. Looked up from germline, CDR1 is WSHSY and CDR2 is SAAADI. J gave up 2 bases and V 5 bases, and 10 bases lay outside the gene matches. The CDR3 is CASSFPTSGGVSTDTQYF. CDR3 bases: TGCGCCAGCAGTTTTCCCACTAGCGGGGGGGTATCCACAGATACGCAGTATTTT.

This chain links TRBV29-1 with TRBJ1-2; D is unresolved. The CDR3 runs 12 residues. The V end lost 4 bases, the J end lost 8 bases, and 14 bases lay between the germline ends. Germline lookup yields CDR1 SQVTM and CDR2 ANQGSEA. This chain's CDR3 is CSVAPGEWGYTF. In nucleotides, the CDR3 is TGCAGCGTTGCCCCTGGAGAGTGGGGCTACACCTTC.

This chain connects TRBV5-4 to TRBJ2-2, with 7 bases that match TRBD2. This CDR3 has 14 amino acids. V gave up 3 bases and J gave up 7 bases; unmatched junction bases: 6. CDR1 and CDR2 from the germline V gene are SGHNT and YYREEE (reference sequence). CDR3: CASSWYRGDGELFF. The CDR3, as DNA: TGTGCCAGCAGCTGGTATCGGGGGGACGGGGAGCTGTTTTTT.

The rearrangement links TRBV11-2 to TRBJ1-1; D unresolved. The CDR3 length is 14 residues. The ends were cut back, 5 bases at V and 5 bases at J, with 15 bases in the middle. Per germline, CDR1 SGHAT and CDR2 FQNNGV. CDR3 region: CASSPSARMTEAFF. CDR3 sequence (DNA): TGTGCCAGCAGCCCTAGTGCACGCATGACTGAAGCTTTCTTT.

This clone has just one count. The chain links TRBV7-2 to TRBJ2-7, with 7 positions matching TRBD2. Trimming removed 2 bases from V and 6 bases from J; junction bases left unmatched: 7. CDR1 and CDR2 (germline): SGHTA, FQGNSA. This CDR3 contains 14 residues. CDR3 DNA sequence: TGTGCCAGCAGCTTAAAGCGGGGTGGAAGCGAGCAGTACTTC. This codes for CASSLKRGGSEQYF.

The chain joins TRBV7-9 to TRBJ1-4; D not resolved. Deletions cut 8 bases from V and 4 bases from J, with 8 bases between. Germline CDR1 reads SEHNR; CDR2 reads FQNEAQ (reference sequence). This CDR3 has 12 residues. The CDR3 bases are TGTGCCAGCGGGCAGAGTAATGAAAAACTGTTTTTT. Translating gives CASGQSNEKLFF.

This clone was recorded only once. The chain combines TRBV5-4 with TRBJ2-4, with D possibly TRBD2 on 6 matching bases. The V gene lost 3 bases and the J gene lost 0 bases, with 10 bases spanning the gap. The CDR3 spans 15 residues. Germline-derived CDR1 and CDR2 are SGHNT and YYREEE (reference sequence). The CDR3 nucleotides read TGTGCCAGCAGCTCGGTGGGGGGAGCCAAAAACATTCAGTACTTC. This translates into CASSSVGGAKNIQYF.

The chain combines TRBV4-3 with TRBJ2-1; TRBD2 agrees at 11 bases. Germline V gene sequence: CDR1 LGHNA, CDR2 YSLEER. This CDR3 comprises 21 residues. The ends lost 4 bases at V and 0 bases at J; junction bases unmatched: 17. The CDR3 coding sequence is TGCGCCAGCAGCCGTTCTCTCAGCACTAGCGGGGGTCAGGGCTCCTACAATGAGCAGTTCTTC. This encodes CASSRSLSTSGGQGSYNEQFF.

This clone appeared once. V and J are TRBV19 and TRBJ2-1, with 9 bases lining up with TRBD1. This CDR3 comprises 15 residues. Per the germline V gene, CDR1 is LNHDA and CDR2 is SQIVND (reference sequence). Germline trimming cut 9 bases from V and 2 bases from J; bases unmatched to any gene: 8. The chain's CDR3 is CASHSGTGTYNEQFF. The CDR3 region has the DNA TGTGCCAGCCACTCCGGGACAGGGACCTACAATGAGCAGTTCTTC.

The V gene is TRBV7-9, the J gene TRBJ2-2, with a tentative D call TRBD2 (5 bases). Trimming shortened V by 8 bases and J by 1 base, and 14 bases separated the two germline ends. Germline V gene data show CDR1 as SEHNR and CDR2 as FQNEAQ (reference sequence). This CDR3 has 15 amino acids. The chain's CDR3 is CASLRGMRNTGELFF. In DNA, the CDR3 is TGTGCCAGCCTCCGGGGAATGAGGAACACCGGGGAGCTGTTTTTT.

CDR3 in amino acids: CASSWAGTDYEQYF. As DNA, the CDR3 is TGTGCCAGCAGCTGGGCCGGGACAGACTACGAGCAGTACTTC. J is TRBJ2-7 and V is TRBV7-9, with 7 bases that match TRBD1. Germline CDR1 reads SEHNR; CDR2 reads FQNEAQ (reference sequence). The CDR3 is made up of 14 amino acids. The junction had 6 bases not matched to a gene; V was cut back by 4 bases and J by 3 bases.

This chain connects TRBV10-3 to TRBJ1-1, with no clear D. This CDR3 is built from 12 residues. Trimming left V 5 bases short and J 5 bases short, with 9 bases between. In germline, CDR1 is ENHRY, CDR2 SYGVKD. The CDR3 region is CAISLGETEAFF. The CDR3, as DNA: TGTGCCATCAGTCTTGGGGAGACTGAAGCTTTCTTT.

This chain joins TRBV28 and TRBJ1-6, with TRBD1 matching over 8 bases. Germline loops: CDR1 MDHEN, CDR2 SYDVKM. V trimming: 6 bases; J trimming: 13 bases; junction bases outside the gene matches: 11. This CDR3 contains 14 residues. The CDR3 loop is CASRPDQGATPLHF. CDR3 sequence (DNA): TGTGCCAGCAGGCCGGACCAGGGGGCCACCCCCCTCCACTTT.

The rearrangement uses TRBV7-2 and TRBJ2-1; 9 bases match TRBD2. The germline gives CDR1 SGHTA, CDR2 FQGNSA. V dropped 3 bases and J dropped 0; count of bases not matched to a gene: 3. This CDR3 has 16 residues. The CDR3 here is CASSFAGGSSYNEQFF. CDR3 bases: TGTGCCAGCAGCTTTGCGGGGGGGAGCTCCTACAATGAGCAGTTCTTC.

This clone was picked up a small number of times. The chain links TRBV4-2 to TRBJ1-2, with 9 bases that match TRBD1. J lost 2 bases, V lost 0 bases, and 10 bases had no gene match. Germline V gene lookup returns CDR1 LGHNA and CDR2 YNFKEQ. This CDR3 contains 18 residues. In nucleotides, the CDR3 is TGTGCCAGCAGCCAAGATCGACTCACAGGGGGCGCGAACTATGGCTACACCTTC. It codes for CASSQDRLTGGANYGYTF.

This chain uses TRBV5-6 with TRBJ2-3; a weak D match, TRBD1 (6 bases). The CDR3 loop spans 15 amino acids. Trimming took 2 bases from V and 2 from J, leaving 12 bases between them. Germline values: CDR1 SGHDT, CDR2 YYEEEE. CDR3: CASSFDRPDTDTQYF. For the CDR3, the DNA is TGTGCCAGCAGCTTCGACAGGCCTGACACAGATACGCAGTATTTT.

The gene calls are TRBV5-1 and TRBJ2-1, with 7 bases lining up with TRBD2. The CDR3 loop spans 20 amino acids. V lost 2 bases, J lost 4 bases, and 21 bases stayed unmatched. Germline CDR1 is SGHRS and CDR2 is YFSETQ. Here the CDR3 reads CASSFRPRATSRRTYNEQFF. The CDR3 region has the DNA TGCGCCAGCAGCTTCAGGCCTCGCGCGACTAGCCGGAGGACATACAATGAGCAGTTCTTC. The entire variable domain, with the rest obtained from reference TRBV5-1 and TRBJ2-1, is as follows: KAGVTQTPRYLIKTRGQQVTLSCSPISGHRSVSWYQQTPGQGLQFLFEYFSETQRNKGNFPGRFSGRQFSNSRSEMNVSTLELGDSALYLCASSFRPRATSRRTYNEQFFGPGTRLTVL.

The chain combines TRBV5-4 with TRBJ2-1; D is unresolved. The CDR3 extends over 15 amino acids. V lost 0 bases and J lost 0, with 7 bases in between. The germline CDR1 and CDR2 sequences are SGHNT and YYREEE (reference sequence). The CDR3 region is CASSLDQSSYNEQFF. The CDR3 DNA sequence: TGTGCCAGCAGCTTGGATCAGTCCTCCTACAATGAGCAGTTCTTC.

This sequence joins TRBV2 and TRBJ1-5, with no clear D. Between the trimmed V and J ends, which lost 4 bases and 0 bases, there was a span of 10 bases. Germline CDR1 and CDR2: SNHLY and FYNNEI. This CDR3 has 15 residues. The CDR3 bases are TGTGCCAGCAGTGCGACCGGGAGTAGCAATCAGCCCCAGCATTTT. Residues: CASSATGSSNQPQHF.

The J gene is TRBJ2-2, the V gene TRBV19, with TRBD1 identical over 11 bases. This CDR3 contains 17 residues. With V trimmed by 7 bases and J by 5 bases, 12 bases remained unmatched. Looked up from germline, CDR1 is LNHDA and CDR2 is SQIVND (reference sequence). The CDR3 here is CASKKSHGTGGTGELFF. The CDR3 DNA reads as TGTGCCAGTAAAAAATCCCACGGGACAGGGGGAACCGGGGAGCTGTTTTTT.

This rearrangement joins TRBV6-5 to TRBJ1-5, with D perhaps matching TRBD1 (6 bases). The CDR3 has 13 amino acids. The V end was cut by 7 bases, the J end by 5 bases, with 12 bases between. The germline V gene encodes CDR1 MNHEY and CDR2 SVGAGI. The CDR3 sequence is CASTQGMDQPQHF. In DNA form, the CDR3 reads TGTGCCAGCACTCAGGGGATGGATCAGCCCCAGCATTTT.

In this sample, this clone turned up a few times. V gene TRBV20-1 combines with J gene TRBJ2-7; 11 nucleotides agree with TRBD2. Germline lookup yields CDR1 DFQATT and CDR2 SNEGSKA (reference sequence). Germline trimming cut 3 bases from V and 4 bases from J; bases unmatched to any gene: 11. The CDR3 runs 16 residues. The CDR3 nucleotides read TGCAGTGCTAGTGGGCTAGCGGGAGGCCAGGTGTACGAGCAGTACTTC. Amino acids: CSASGLAGGQVYEQYF.

This clone has just one count. The chain has TRBV6-2 or TRBV6-3 and TRBJ1-2; unclear D gene. The CDR3 has 13 residues. Germline CDR1 and CDR2: MNHEY and SVGEGT. V lost 2 bases, J lost 5 bases, and 9 bases lay in between. The CDR3 loop is CASSYASQYGYTF. CDR3 sequence (DNA): TGTGCCAGCAGTTACGCCAGTCAATATGGCTACACCTTC.

V is TRBV11-2 and J is TRBJ1-6, with a tentative D call TRBD1 (6 bases). Germline CDR1 is SGHAT and CDR2 is FQNNGV. This CDR3 spans 16 amino acids. The ends were cut back, 5 bases at V and 7 bases at J, with 18 bases in the middle. CDR3 DNA: TGTGCCAGCAGCCCACCCGCGGGAGGGGGGAATTCACCCCTCCACTTT. Translation gives CASSPPAGGGNSPLHF.